Listed below are T cell receptor beta chains from one sample, sequenced in a study of OX40 agonist ivuxolimab in advanced cancers. Sequencing used immunoSEQ multiplex PCR; TCRdb keeps in-frame clones, though not all of them. The sample lists about 83,000 clones, about 89% occurring once. Material: CD4+ or CD8+ T cells sorted from blood, obtained in a trial of the OX40 agonist ivuxolimab. The receptor set was obtained from an adult with an advanced solid tumor such as melanoma, head and neck, liver or kidney cancer. The CDR3 runs from the conserved cysteine through the conserved F or W. Each record gives: CDR3 protein, CDR3 DNA, D gene, clone size, V gene, J gene. D genes are given only for firm matches. A clone size is listed for some rows: how often the clone was seen (once, few, many), or a class if it is expanded.

CDR3 protein: CASSYLQGNNSPLHF; CDR3 DNA: TGTGCCAGCAGTTACTTACAGGGGAATAATTCACCCCTCCACTTT; D gene: TRBD1; clone size: NA; V gene: TRBV6-5; J gene: TRBJ1-6
CDR3 protein: CATSGSMGDEQFF; CDR3 DNA: TGTGCCACCAGCGGCTCCATGGGCGATGAGCAGTTCTTC; D gene: NA; clone size: once; V gene: TRBV15; J gene: TRBJ2-1
CDR3 protein: CASSYFGTANTEAFF; CDR3 DNA: TGTGCCAGCAGTTACTTTGGGACAGCGAACACTGAAGCTTTCTTT; D gene: TRBD1; clone size: NA; V gene: TRBV6-5; J gene: TRBJ1-1
CDR3 protein: CASTELARSSYNEQFF; CDR3 DNA: TGTGCCAGTACCGAACTAGCGCGGAGCTCCTACAATGAGCAGTTCTTC; D gene: TRBD2; clone size: NA; V gene: TRBV19; J gene: TRBJ2-1
CDR3 protein: CATSGRTGAEAFF; CDR3 DNA: TGTGCCACCAGCGGCCGGACAGGGGCTGAAGCTTTCTTT; D gene: TRBD1; clone size: NA; V gene: TRBV15; J gene: TRBJ1-1
CDR3 protein: CASSEFIRTARSSGANVLTF; CDR3 DNA: TGTGCCAGCAGTGAATTTATTAGGACAGCCCGATCCTCTGGGGCCAACGTCCTGACTTTC; D gene: NA; clone size: NA; V gene: TRBV2; J gene: TRBJ2-6
CDR3 protein: CASSPTTTGVYEQYF; CDR3 DNA: TGTGCCAGCAGCCCCACGACGACAGGGGTGTACGAGCAGTACTTC; D gene: TRBD1; clone size: NA; V gene: TRBV6-5; J gene: TRBJ2-7
CDR3 protein: CAPPRTRTDTQYF; CDR3 DNA: TGTGCCCCACCCAGGACACGCACAGATACGCAGTATTTT; D gene: NA; clone size: NA; V gene: TRBV10-3; J gene: TRBJ2-3
CDR3 protein: CASSQGRGPYEQYF; CDR3 DNA: TGCGCCAGCAGCCAAGGGAGGGGACCCTACGAGCAGTACTTC; D gene: NA; clone size: NA; V gene: TRBV4-3; J gene: TRBJ2-7
CDR3 protein: CASSPHADTQYF; CDR3 DNA: TGTGCCAGCAGCCCCCATGCGGATACGCAGTATTTT; D gene: NA; clone size: NA; V gene: TRBV9; J gene: TRBJ2-3
CDR3 protein: CASSPDGLYYEQYF; CDR3 DNA: TGTGCCAGCAGCCCGGATGGCCTTTACTACGAGCAGTACTTC; D gene: NA; clone size: NA; V gene: TRBV5-4; J gene: TRBJ2-7
CDR3 protein: CTSSLIHGSCSYNEQFF; CDR3 DNA: TGCACCAGCAGCCTCATTCACGGGTCCTGCTCCTACAATGAGCAGTTCTTC; D gene: NA; clone size: NA; V gene: TRBV1; J gene: TRBJ2-1